This record concerns one TCR beta chain sequence. The authors ran the assay at deep level. Assay used: immunoSEQ multiplex PCR; TCRdb lists only in-frame clones, some missing. The data contain around 2,000,000 clones, roughly 95% of them singletons. The data were taken from a study of shared clonotypes between healthy human individuals. Whole-study context: For every donor, three CD4 naive, three CD4 memory, two CD8 naive and one CD8 memory plates were used.

Cells designated naive CD8 were CD45RO-negative and were positively selected for CCR7, with terminally differentiated effector memory CD45RA+ cells excluded. The sequencing input was naive CD8+ T cells sorted from blood. The clonotype originates from a man younger than 35 in good health.

DNA for the CDR3: TGTGCCTGGAGTGGGAGCACCTGGGATGAGCAGTTCTTC. Its translation: CAWSGSTWDEQFF. This sequence joins TRBV30 and TRBJ2-1, with D uncertain. CDR1 is GTSNPN and CDR2 is SVGIG in the germline V gene (reference sequence). The CDR3 loop spans 13 amino acids. V lost 1 base and J lost 8, with 12 bases in between.